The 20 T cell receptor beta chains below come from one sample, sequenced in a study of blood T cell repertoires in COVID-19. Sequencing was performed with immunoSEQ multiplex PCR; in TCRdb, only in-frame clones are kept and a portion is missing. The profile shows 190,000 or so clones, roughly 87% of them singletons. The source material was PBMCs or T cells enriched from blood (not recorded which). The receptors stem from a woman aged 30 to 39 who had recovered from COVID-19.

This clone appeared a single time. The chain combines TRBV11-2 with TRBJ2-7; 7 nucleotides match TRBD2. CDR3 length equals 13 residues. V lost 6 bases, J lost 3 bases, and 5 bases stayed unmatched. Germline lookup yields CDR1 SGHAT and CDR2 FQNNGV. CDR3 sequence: CASSWGGNYEQYF. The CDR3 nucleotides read TGTGCCAGCAGTTGGGGGGGGAACTACGAGCAGTACTTC.

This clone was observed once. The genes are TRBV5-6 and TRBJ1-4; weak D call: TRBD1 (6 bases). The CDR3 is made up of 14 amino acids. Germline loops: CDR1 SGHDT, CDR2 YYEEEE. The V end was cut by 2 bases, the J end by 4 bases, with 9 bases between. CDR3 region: CASSLRQVNEKLFF. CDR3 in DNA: TGTGCCAGCAGCTTAAGACAGGTTAATGAAAAACTGTTTTTT.

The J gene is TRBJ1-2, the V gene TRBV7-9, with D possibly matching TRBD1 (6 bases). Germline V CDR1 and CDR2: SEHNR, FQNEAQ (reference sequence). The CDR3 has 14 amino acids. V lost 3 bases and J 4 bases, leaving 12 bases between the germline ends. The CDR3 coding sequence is TGTGCCAGCAGCTTTGGGGACACTGTCTATGGCTACACCTTC. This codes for CASSFGDTVYGYTF.

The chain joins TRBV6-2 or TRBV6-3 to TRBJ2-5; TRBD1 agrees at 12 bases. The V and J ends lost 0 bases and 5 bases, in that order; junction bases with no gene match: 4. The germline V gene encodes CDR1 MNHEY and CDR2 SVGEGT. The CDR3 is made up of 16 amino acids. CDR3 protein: CASSYSGQGARETQYF. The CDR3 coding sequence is TGTGCCAGCAGTTACTCGGGACAGGGGGCTCGGGAGACCCAGTACTTC.

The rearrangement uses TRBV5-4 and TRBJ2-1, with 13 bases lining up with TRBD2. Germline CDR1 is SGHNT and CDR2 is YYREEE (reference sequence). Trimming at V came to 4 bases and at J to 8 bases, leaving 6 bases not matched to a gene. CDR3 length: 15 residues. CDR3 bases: TGTGCCAGCAGCCTCACTAGCGGGGGGGCCGATGAGCAGTTCTTC. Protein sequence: CASSLTSGGADEQFF.

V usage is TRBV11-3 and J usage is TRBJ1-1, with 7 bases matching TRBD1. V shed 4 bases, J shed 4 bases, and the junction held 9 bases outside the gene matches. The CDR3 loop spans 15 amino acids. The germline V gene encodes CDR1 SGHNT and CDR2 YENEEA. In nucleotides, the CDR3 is TGTGCCAGCAGCTCCCGACAGGGCGGTGTCACTGAAGCTTTCTTT. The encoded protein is CASSSRQGGVTEAFF. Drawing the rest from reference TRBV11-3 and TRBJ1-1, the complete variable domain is EAGVVQSPRYKIIEKKQPVAFWCNPISGHNTLYWYLQNLGQGPELLIRYENEEAVDDSQLPKDRFSAERLKGVDSTLKIQPAELGDSAVYLCASSSRQGGVTEAFFGQGTRLTVV.

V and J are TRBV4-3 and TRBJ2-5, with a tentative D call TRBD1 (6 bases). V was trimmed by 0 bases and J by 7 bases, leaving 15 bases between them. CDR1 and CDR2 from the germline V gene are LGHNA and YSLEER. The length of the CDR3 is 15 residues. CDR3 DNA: TGCGCCAGCAGCCAAGAGAGGCAGGGGTGGGGGACCCAGTACTTC. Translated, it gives CASSQERQGWGTQYF.

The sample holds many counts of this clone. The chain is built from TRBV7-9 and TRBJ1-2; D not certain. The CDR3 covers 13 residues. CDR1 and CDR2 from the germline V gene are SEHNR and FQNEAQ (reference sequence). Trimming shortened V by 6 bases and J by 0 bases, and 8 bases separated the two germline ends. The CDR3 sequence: CASRSPANYGYTF. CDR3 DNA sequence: TGTGCCAGCAGGAGTCCTGCTAACTATGGCTACACCTTC.

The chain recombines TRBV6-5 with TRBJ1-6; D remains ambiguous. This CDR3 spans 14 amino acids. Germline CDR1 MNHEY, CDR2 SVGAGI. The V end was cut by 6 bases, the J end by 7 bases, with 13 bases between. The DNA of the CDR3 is TGTGCCAGCAGACCCCCCGGGAGCAATTCACCCCTCCACTTT. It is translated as CASRPPGSNSPLHF.

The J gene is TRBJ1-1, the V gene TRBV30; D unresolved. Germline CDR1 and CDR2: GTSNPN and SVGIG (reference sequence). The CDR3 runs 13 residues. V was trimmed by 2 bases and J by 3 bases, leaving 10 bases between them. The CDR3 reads CAWSNNRDTEAFF. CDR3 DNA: TGTGCCTGGAGTAATAACAGAGACACTGAAGCTTTCTTT.

This chain's CDR3 is CASSQDRDDYGYTF. The CDR3 nucleotides are TGTGCCAGCAGCCAGGACAGGGATGACTATGGCTACACCTTC. The chain combines TRBV7-9 with TRBJ1-2, with TRBD1 matching 8 bases. This CDR3 is 14 amino acids long. The V gene's germline CDR1 is SEHNR and CDR2 FQNEAQ (reference sequence). The V gene end was trimmed by 5 bases and the J gene end by 3 bases; junction bases not matched to a gene: 5.

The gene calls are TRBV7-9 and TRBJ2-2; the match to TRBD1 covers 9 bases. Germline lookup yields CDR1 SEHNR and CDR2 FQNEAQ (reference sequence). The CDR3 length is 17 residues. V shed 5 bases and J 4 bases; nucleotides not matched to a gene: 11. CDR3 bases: TGTGCCAGCAGCCATAGGATCTGGACAGGGGTCACCGGGGAGCTGTTTTTT. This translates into CASSHRIWTGVTGELFF.

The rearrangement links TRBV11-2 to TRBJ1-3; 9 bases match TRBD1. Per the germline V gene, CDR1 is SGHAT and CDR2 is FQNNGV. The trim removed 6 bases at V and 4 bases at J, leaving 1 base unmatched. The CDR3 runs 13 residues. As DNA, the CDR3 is TGTGCCAGCAGGGACAGGGGAGGAAACACCATATATTTT. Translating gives CASRDRGGNTIYF.

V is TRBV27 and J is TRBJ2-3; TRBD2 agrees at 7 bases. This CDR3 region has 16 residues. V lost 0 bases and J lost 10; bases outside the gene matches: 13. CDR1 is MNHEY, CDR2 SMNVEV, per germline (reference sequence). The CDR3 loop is CASSLSRGGKMGPQYF. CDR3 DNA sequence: TGTGCCAGCAGTTTATCACGCGGGGGAAAAATGGGACCGCAGTATTTT.

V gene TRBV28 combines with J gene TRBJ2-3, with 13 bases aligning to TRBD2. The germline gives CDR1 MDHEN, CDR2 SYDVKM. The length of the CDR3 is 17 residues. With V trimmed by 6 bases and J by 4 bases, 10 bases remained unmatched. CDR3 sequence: CASSPGLAGVSADTQYF. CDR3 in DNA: TGTGCCAGCAGCCCAGGACTAGCGGGAGTCAGCGCAGATACGCAGTATTTT.

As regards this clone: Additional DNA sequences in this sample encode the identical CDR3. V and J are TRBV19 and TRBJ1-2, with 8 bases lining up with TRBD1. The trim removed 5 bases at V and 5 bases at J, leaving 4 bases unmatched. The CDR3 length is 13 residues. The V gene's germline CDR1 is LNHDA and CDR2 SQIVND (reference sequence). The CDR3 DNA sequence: TGTGCCAGTAGTCCCGGGACAGGATATGGCTACACCTTC. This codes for CASSPGTGYGYTF.

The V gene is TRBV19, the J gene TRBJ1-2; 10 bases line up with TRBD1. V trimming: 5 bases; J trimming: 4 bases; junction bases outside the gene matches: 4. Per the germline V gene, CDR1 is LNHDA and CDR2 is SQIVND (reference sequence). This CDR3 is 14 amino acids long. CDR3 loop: CASSPRTGGYGYTF. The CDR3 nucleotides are TGTGCCAGTAGTCCAAGGACAGGGGGCTATGGCTACACCTTC. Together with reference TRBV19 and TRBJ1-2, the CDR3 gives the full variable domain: DGGITQSPKYLFRKEGQNVTLSCEQNLNHDAMYWYRQDPGQGLRLIYYSQIVNDFQKGDIAEGYSVSREKKESFPLTVTSAQKNPTAFYLCASSPRTGGYGYTFGSGTRLTVV.

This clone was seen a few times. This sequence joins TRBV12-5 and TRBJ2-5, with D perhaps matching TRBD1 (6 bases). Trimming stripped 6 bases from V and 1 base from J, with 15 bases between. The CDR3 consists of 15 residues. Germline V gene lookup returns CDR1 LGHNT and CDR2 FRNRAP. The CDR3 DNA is TGTGCTAGTGGCTCAGGGGCGACGGGCCAAGAGACCCAGTACTTC. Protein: CASGSGATGQETQYF.

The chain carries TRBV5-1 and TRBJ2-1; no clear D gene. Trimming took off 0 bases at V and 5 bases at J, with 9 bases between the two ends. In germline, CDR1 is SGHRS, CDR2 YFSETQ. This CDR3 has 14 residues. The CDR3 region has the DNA TGCGCCAGCAGCTTGGGAGAGTCCCACAATGAGCAGTTCTTC. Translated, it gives CASSLGESHNEQFF.

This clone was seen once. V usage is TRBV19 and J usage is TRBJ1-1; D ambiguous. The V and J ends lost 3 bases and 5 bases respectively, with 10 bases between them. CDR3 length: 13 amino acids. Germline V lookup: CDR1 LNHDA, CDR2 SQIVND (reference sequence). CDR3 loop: CASSILGRTEAFF. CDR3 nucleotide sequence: TGTGCCAGTAGTATTCTAGGAAGAACTGAAGCTTTCTTT.